Here is one T cell receptor beta chain with its context. Its antigen is not identified. This record belongs to a study of cytomegalovirus exposure and HLA in healthy donors. Whole-study findings and limits: The investigators catalogued 150 to 200 TCR beta chains as cytomegalovirus-associated.

Primers for the PCR totalled 60 Vbeta and 13 Jbeta. Clones were sequenced by immunoSEQ multiplex PCR, and TCRdb holds only the in-frame ones, with some missing. The data show about 180,000 clones, approximately 80% seen once. V shed 3 bases, J shed 1 base, and the junction held 2 bases outside the gene matches. Germline V gene data show CDR1 as KGHSH and CDR2 as LQKENI. CDR3 length: 15 amino acids. The V gene is TRBV18, the J gene TRBJ1-1; 10 positions match TRBD1. The clonotype originates from a man aged 60 to 69 in good health and CMV-seronegative. The sequenced sample consisted of PBMCs. The chain's CDR3 is CASSPRTGGNTEAFF. CDR3 in DNA: TGTGCCAGCTCACCTCGGACAGGGGGGAACACTGAAGCTTTCTTT.